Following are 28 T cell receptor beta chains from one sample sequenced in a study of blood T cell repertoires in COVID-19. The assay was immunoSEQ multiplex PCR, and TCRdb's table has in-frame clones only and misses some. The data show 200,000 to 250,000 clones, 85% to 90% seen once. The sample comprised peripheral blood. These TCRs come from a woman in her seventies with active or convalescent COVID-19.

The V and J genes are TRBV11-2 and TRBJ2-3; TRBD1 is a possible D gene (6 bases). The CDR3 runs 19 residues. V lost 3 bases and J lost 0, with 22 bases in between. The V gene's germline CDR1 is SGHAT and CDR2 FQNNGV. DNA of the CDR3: TGTGCCAGCAGCTTCTCCCCCCCTTGGGACACCACTAGCACAGATACGCAGTATTTT. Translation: CASSFSPPWDTTSTDTQYF.

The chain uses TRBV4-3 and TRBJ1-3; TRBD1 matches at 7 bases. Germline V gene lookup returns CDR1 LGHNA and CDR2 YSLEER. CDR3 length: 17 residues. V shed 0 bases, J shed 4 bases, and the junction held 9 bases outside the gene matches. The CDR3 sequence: CASSQESPQGYGNTIYF. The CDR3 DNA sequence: TGCGCCAGCAGCCAAGAATCGCCACAGGGGTACGGAAACACCATATATTTT.

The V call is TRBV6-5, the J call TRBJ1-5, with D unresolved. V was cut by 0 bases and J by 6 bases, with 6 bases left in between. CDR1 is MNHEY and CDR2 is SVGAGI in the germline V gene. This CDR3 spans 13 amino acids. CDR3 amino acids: CASSYSAGQPQHF. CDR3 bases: TGTGCCAGCAGTTACTCGGCAGGTCAGCCCCAGCATTTT.

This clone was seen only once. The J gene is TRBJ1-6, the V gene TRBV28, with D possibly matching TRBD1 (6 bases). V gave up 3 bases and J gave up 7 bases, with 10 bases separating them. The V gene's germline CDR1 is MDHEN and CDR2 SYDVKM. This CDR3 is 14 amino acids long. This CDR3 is CASSFSGDNSPLHF. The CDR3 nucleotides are TGTGCCAGCAGTTTTTCAGGGGACAATTCACCCCTCCACTTT. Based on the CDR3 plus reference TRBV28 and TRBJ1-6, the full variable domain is DVKVTQSSRYLVKRTGEKVFLECVQDMDHENMFWYRQDPGLGLRLIYFSYDVKMKEKGDIPEGYSVSREKKERFSLILESASTNQTSMYLCASSFSGDNSPLHFGNGTRLTVT.

CDR3 DNA: TGTGCCAGCAGTGCTCACAGGAGTGGCTACACCTTC. Translating it yields CASSAHRSGYTF. The chain carries TRBV25-1 and TRBJ1-2; D is possibly TRBD1 (5 bases). Trimming removed 4 bases from V and 7 bases from J, with 10 bases in between. CDR1 is MGHDK, CDR2 SYGVNS, per germline. The CDR3 covers 12 residues.

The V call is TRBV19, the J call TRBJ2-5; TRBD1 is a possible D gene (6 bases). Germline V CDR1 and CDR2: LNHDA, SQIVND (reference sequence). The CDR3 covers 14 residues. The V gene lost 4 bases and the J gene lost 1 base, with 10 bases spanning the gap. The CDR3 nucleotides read TGTGCCAGTAGTACGCCAGGGGCCCAAGAGACCCAGTACTTC. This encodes CASSTPGAQETQYF.

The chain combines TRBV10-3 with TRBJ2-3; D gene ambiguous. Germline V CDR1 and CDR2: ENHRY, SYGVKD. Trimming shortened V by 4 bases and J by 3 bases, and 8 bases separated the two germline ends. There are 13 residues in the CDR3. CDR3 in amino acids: CAISGKETDTQYF. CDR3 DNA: TGTGCCATCAGTGGGAAGGAGACAGATACGCAGTATTTT.

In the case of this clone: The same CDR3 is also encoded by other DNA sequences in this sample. The CDR3 DNA follows: TGTGCCAGCAGCTTACTGGCGGTGGCCGGGGAGCTGTTTTTT. Residues: CASSLLAVAGELFF. The chain combines TRBV7-3 with TRBJ2-2; D remains ambiguous. CDR1 is SGHTA and CDR2 is FQGTGA in the germline V gene. The CDR3 covers 14 residues. The V end lost 2 bases, the J end lost 6 bases, and 10 bases lay between the germline ends.

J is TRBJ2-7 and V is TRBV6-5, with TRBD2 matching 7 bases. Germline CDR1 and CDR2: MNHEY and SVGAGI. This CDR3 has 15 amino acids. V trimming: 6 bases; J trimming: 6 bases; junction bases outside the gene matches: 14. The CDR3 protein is CASSPGGGVVREQYF. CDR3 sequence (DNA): TGTGCCAGCAGCCCAGGTGGGGGGGTGGTTCGCGAGCAGTACTTC.

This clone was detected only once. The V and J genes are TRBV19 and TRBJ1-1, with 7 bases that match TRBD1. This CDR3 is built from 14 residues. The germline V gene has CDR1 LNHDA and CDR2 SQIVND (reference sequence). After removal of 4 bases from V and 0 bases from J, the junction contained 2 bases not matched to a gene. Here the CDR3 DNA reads TGTGCCAGTAGTAGAGGACAGGTGAACACTGAAGCTTTCTTT. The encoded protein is CASSRGQVNTEAFF.

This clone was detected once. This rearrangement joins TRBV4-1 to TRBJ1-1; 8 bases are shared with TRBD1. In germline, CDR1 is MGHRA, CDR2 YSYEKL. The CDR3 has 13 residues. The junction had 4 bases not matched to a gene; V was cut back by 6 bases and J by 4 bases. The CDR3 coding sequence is TGCGCCAGCAGAATAGACAGGGGCACTGAAGCTTTCTTT. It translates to CASRIDRGTEAFF.

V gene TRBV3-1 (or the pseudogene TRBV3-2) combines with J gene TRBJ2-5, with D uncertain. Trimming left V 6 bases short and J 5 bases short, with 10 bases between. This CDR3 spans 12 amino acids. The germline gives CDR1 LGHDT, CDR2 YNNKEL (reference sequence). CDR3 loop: CASSQQRETQYF. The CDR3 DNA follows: TGTGCCAGCAGTCAACAGAGGGAGACCCAGTACTTC.

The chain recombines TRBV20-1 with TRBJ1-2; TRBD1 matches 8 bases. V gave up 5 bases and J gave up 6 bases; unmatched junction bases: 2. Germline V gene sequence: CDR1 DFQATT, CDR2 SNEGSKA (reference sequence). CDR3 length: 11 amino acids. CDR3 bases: TGCAGTGCTCAGGGGGCGAATGGCTACACCTTC. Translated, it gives CSAQGANGYTF.

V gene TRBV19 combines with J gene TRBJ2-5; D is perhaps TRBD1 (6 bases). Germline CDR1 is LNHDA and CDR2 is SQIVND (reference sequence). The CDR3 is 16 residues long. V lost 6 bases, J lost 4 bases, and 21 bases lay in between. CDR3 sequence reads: CASSIFRDISAETQYF. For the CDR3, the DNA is TGTGCCAGTAGCATTTTCCGGGACATCTCAGCAGAGACCCAGTACTTC.

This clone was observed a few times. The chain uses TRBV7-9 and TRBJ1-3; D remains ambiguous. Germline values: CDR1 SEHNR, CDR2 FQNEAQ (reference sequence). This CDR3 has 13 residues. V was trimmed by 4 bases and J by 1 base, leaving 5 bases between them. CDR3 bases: TGTGCCAGCAGCTCCACTTCTGGAAACACCATATATTTT. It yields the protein CASSSTSGNTIYF.

The CDR3 DNA reads TGTGCCAGCTCACAACCGAGACAGGGCCCTAACTATGGCTACACCTTC. Amino acids: CASSQPRQGPNYGYTF. The chain combines TRBV18 with TRBJ1-2; 7 bases align to TRBD1. The ends lost 4 bases at V and 0 bases at J; junction bases unmatched: 8. This CDR3 comprises 16 residues. Germline V gene data show CDR1 as KGHSH and CDR2 as LQKENI. Full variable domain (outside the CDR3, taken from reference TRBV18 and TRBJ1-2): NAGVMQNPRHLVRRRGQEARLRCSPMKGHSHVYWYRQLPEEGLKFMVYLQKENIIDESGMPKERFSAEFPKEGPSILRIQQVVRGDSAAYFCASSQPRQGPNYGYTFGSGTRLTVV.

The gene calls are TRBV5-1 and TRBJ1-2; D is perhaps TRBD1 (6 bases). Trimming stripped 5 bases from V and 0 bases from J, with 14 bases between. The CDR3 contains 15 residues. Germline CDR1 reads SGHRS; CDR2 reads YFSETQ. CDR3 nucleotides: TGCGCCAGCAGTGTAGAGACAGGTGCTAACTATGGCTACACCTTC. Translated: CASSVETGANYGYTF.

The CDR3, as DNA: TGTGCCAGCTCACCGCAGGGACAAAATCAGCCCCAGCATTTT. Encoded protein: CASSPQGQNQPQHF. The V call is TRBV18, the J call TRBJ1-5; tentatively, D is TRBD1 (6 bases). Germline-derived CDR1 and CDR2 are KGHSH and LQKENI. The CDR3 is made up of 14 amino acids. V lost 3 bases to trimming and J lost 4 bases, with 10 bases between them.

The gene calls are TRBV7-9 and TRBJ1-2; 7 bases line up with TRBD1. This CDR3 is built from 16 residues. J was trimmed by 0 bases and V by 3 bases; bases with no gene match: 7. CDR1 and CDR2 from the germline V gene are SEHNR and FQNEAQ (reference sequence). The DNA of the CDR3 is TGTGCCAGCAGCTTGCGGACAGGCCAAGCTAACTATGGCTACACCTTC. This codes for CASSLRTGQANYGYTF.

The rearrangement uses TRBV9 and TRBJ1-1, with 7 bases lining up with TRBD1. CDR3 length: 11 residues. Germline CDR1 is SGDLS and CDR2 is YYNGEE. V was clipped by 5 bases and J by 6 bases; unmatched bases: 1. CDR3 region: CASSTGAEAFF. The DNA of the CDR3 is TGTGCCAGCAGTACAGGGGCTGAAGCTTTCTTT.

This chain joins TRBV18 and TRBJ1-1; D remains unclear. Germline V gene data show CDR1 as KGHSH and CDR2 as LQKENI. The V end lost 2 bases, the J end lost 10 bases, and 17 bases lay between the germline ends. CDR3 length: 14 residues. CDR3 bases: TGTGCCAGCTCACCAACTCCTGAGGGTTCCGTAGCTTTCTTT. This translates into CASSPTPEGSVAFF.

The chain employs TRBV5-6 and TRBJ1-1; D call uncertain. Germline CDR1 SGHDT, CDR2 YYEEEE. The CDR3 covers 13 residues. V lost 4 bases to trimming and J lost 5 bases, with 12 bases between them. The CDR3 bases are TGTGCCAGCAGCGAGAGGATGAGAACTGAAGCTTTCTTT. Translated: CASSERMRTEAFF. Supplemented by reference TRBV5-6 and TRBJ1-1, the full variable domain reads DAGVTQSPTHLIKTRGQQVTLRCSPKSGHDTVSWYQQALGQGPQFIFQYYEEEERQRGNFPDRFSGHQFPNYSSELNVNALLLGDSALYLCASSERMRTEAFFGQGTRLTVV.

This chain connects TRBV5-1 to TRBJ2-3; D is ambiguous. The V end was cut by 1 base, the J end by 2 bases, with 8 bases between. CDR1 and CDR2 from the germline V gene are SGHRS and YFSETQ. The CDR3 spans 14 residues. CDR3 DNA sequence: TGCGCCAGCAGCTTGATGCAGTCCACAGATACGCAGTATTTT. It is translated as CASSLMQSTDTQYF. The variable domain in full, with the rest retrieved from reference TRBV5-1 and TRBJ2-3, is KAGVTQTPRYLIKTRGQQVTLSCSPISGHRSVSWYQQTPGQGLQFLFEYFSETQRNKGNFPGRFSGRQFSNSRSEMNVSTLELGDSALYLCASSLMQSTDTQYFGPGTRLTVL.

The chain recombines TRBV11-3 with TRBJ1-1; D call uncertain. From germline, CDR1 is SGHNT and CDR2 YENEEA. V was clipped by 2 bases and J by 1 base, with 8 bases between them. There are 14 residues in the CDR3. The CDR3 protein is CASSLRGSNTEAFF. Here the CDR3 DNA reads TGTGCCAGCAGCTTACGAGGGTCGAACACTGAAGCTTTCTTT.

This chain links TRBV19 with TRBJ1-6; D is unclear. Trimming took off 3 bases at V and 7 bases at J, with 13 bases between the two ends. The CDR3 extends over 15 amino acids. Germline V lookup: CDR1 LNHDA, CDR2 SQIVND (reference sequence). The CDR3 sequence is CASSMRVIENSPLHF. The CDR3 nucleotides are TGTGCCAGTAGTATGAGGGTTATCGAAAATTCACCCCTCCACTTT.

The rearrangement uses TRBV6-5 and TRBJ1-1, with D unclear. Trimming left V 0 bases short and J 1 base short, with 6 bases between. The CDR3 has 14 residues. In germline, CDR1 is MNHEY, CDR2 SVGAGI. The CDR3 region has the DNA TGTGCCAGCAGTTACTCGAGCGCGAACACTGAAGCTTTCTTT. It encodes CASSYSSANTEAFF.

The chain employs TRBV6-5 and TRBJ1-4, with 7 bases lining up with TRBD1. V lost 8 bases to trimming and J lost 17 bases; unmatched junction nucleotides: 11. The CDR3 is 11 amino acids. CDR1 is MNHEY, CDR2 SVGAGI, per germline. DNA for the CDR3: TGTGCCAGCGGATACCGGGACAGACGATTTTTT. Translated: CASGYRDRRFF.

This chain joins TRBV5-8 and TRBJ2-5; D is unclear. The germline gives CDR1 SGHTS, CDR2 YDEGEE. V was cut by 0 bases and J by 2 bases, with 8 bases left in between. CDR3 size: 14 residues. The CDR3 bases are TGTGCCAGCAGCTTGGGCCTACGACAAGAGACCCAGTACTTC. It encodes CASSLGLRQETQYF. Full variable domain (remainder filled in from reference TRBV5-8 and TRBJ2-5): EAGVTQSPTHLIKTRGQQATLRCSPISGHTSVYWYQQALGLGLQFLLWYDEGEERNRGNFPPRFSGRQFPNYSSELNVNALELEDSALYLCASSLGLRQETQYFGPGTRLLVL.